Presented here are 22 T cell receptor beta chains from one specimen sequenced in a study of control samples from healthy donors and cancer patients. Method: immunoSEQ multiplex PCR; TCRdb's copy keeps in-frame clones and lacks some. The table has around 70,000 clones, about 94% seen once. The material sequenced was blood. These receptors were taken from a young woman in good health.

This clone was observed a single time. This sequence joins TRBV7-3 and TRBJ2-2; 11 bases line up with TRBD2. This CDR3 has 16 amino acids. Germline values: CDR1 SGHTA, CDR2 FQGTGA. The V and J ends lost 5 bases and 3 bases, in that order; junction bases with no gene match: 5. Here the CDR3 reads CASSRTSGGYTGELFF. The CDR3 DNA reads as TGTGCCAGCAGCCGTACTAGCGGGGGATACACCGGGGAGCTGTTTTTT.

This rearrangement joins TRBV7-9 to TRBJ1-2, with a weak D call TRBD1 (5 bases). The CDR3 covers 15 residues. Germline CDR1 is SEHNR and CDR2 is FQNEAQ (reference sequence). V was pared by 1 base and J by 2 bases, with 11 bases between. The CDR3 nucleotides are TGTGCCAGCAGCTTAGATGAAGCAGGGAACTATGGCTACACCTTC. It is translated as CASSLDEAGNYGYTF.

The gene calls are TRBV4-1 and TRBJ1-4; 7 bases are a match to TRBD1. Germline V gene data show CDR1 as MGHRA and CDR2 as YSYEKL. The CDR3 totals 15 residues. V was pared by 4 bases and J by 7 bases, with 9 bases of the junction left unmatched. The CDR3 region is CASSRSGDRVEKLFF. The CDR3 DNA follows: TGCGCCAGCAGCCGGAGCGGCGACAGGGTTGAAAAACTGTTTTTT.

Concerning this clone itself: Within the sample, other DNA sequences also encode this same CDR3. The chain employs TRBV3-1 (or the pseudogene TRBV3-2) and TRBJ2-5; D remains unclear. This CDR3 is 12 amino acids long. Per germline, CDR1 LGHDT and CDR2 YNNKEL (reference sequence). The V and J ends lost 4 bases and 5 bases respectively, with 8 bases between them. CDR3 coding DNA: TGTGCCAGCAGCCTACTTGGGGAGACCCAGTACTTC. It encodes CASSLLGETQYF.

The chain employs TRBV6-1 and TRBJ1-6, with D tentatively TRBD1 (5 bases). Deletions cut 3 bases from V and 9 bases from J, with 12 bases between. The CDR3 has 14 residues. From germline, CDR1 is MNHNS and CDR2 SASEGT. CDR3 sequence reads: CASSDVGGSSPLHF. In nucleotides, the CDR3 is TGTGCCAGCAGTGATGTGGGGGGTTCTTCACCCCTCCACTTT.

The rearrangement uses TRBV14 and TRBJ2-1; maybe TRBD2 (6 bases). V gave up 3 bases and J gave up 0 bases, with 12 bases separating them. Germline CDR1 is SGHDN and CDR2 is FVKESK. The CDR3 loop spans 16 amino acids. The CDR3 protein is CASSHRGRSSYNEQFF. The CDR3, as DNA: TGTGCCAGCAGCCATCGGGGGAGGTCCTCCTACAATGAGCAGTTCTTC. Drawing the rest from reference TRBV14 and TRBJ2-1, the complete variable domain is EAGVTQFPSHSVIEKGQTVTLRCDPISGHDNLYWYRRVMGKEIKFLLHFVKESKQDESGMPNNRFLAERTGGTYSTLKVQPAELEDSGVYFCASSHRGRSSYNEQFFGPGTRLTVL.

Here the CDR3 reads CASTEDNTGELFF. CDR3 DNA: TGTGCCAGTACTGAGGATAACACCGGGGAGCTGTTTTTT. The chain couples TRBV19 to TRBJ2-2; D is undetermined. This CDR3 spans 13 amino acids. V shed 7 bases and J shed 2 bases, with 8 bases lying between them. Looked up from germline, CDR1 is LNHDA and CDR2 is SQIVND (reference sequence).

The V call is TRBV7-9, the J call TRBJ2-2, with 10 bases identical to TRBD1. J gave up 6 bases and V 10 bases, and 5 bases lay outside the gene matches. CDR3 length equals 13 residues. Germline values: CDR1 SEHNR, CDR2 FQNEAQ (reference sequence). Here the CDR3 reads CAKPGQGSGELFF. The CDR3 coding sequence is TGTGCCAAACCGGGACAGGGGTCCGGGGAGCTGTTTTTT.

This clone came up once. DNA for the CDR3: TGTGCCAGCAGTGACGACAGGGGGCCATATGGCTACACCTTC. It yields the protein CASSDDRGPYGYTF. The gene calls are TRBV2 and TRBJ1-2; 10 nucleotides line up with TRBD1. This CDR3 is 14 amino acids long. Trimming at V came to 3 bases and at J to 5 bases, leaving 3 bases not matched to a gene. CDR1 SNHLY and CDR2 FYNNEI come from the germline V gene. Full variable domain (outside the CDR3, taken from reference TRBV2 and TRBJ1-2): EPEVTQTPSHQVTQMGQEVILRCVPISNHLYFYWYRQILGQKVEFLVSFYNNEISEKSEIFDDQFSVERPDGSNFTLKIRSTKLEDSAMYFCASSDDRGPYGYTFGSGTRLTVV.

J is TRBJ1-1 and V is TRBV7-9; the match to TRBD1 covers 8 bases. J was trimmed by 4 bases and V by 5 bases; bases with no gene match: 6. The germline CDR1 and CDR2 sequences are SEHNR and FQNEAQ (reference sequence). The CDR3 sequence is 14 residues long. DNA of the CDR3: TGTGCCAGCAGCCCGCGACAGGGGTTCACTGAAGCTTTCTTT. As protein: CASSPRQGFTEAFF.

The V call is TRBV6-5, the J call TRBJ1-3; D ambiguous. Germline-derived CDR1 and CDR2 are MNHEY and SVGAGI. Trimming shortened V by 4 bases and J by 0 bases, and 10 bases separated the two germline ends. The CDR3 spans 15 residues. CDR3: CASSLTMLSGNTIYF. The CDR3 DNA is TGTGCCAGCAGTTTAACTATGCTCTCTGGAAACACCATATATTTT.

V is TRBV6-5 and J is TRBJ2-7; D could derive from TRBD1 or TRBD2 (6 bases each). This CDR3 has 13 amino acids. The ends were cut back, 9 bases at V and 3 bases at J, with 15 bases in the middle. The V gene's germline CDR1 is MNHEY and CDR2 SVGAGI. The CDR3 spells CASRGDVYYEQYV. The CDR3 coding sequence is TGTGCCAGTAGGGGGGACGTATACTACGAGCAGTACGTC.

CDR3 in DNA: TGTGCCACCTCACAGATAAGTTCTGGAAACACCATATATTTT. As protein: CATSQISSGNTIYF. V and J are TRBV15 and TRBJ1-3; no firm D call. Germline V gene lookup returns CDR1 LNHNV and CDR2 YYDKDF (reference sequence). Trimming cost V 8 bases and J 1 base, with 12 bases left between them. CDR3 length: 14 residues.

The V call is TRBV13, the J call TRBJ2-2; possible D gene TRBD2, 6 bases. V lost 5 bases to trimming and J lost 7 bases, with 23 bases between them. Germline V CDR1 and CDR2: PRHDT, FYEKMQ (reference sequence). This CDR3 spans 17 amino acids. DNA for the CDR3: TGTGCCAGCAGCCCTAGGATGTTCGGCGGGGCCGGCGGGGAGCTGTTTTTT. Translating gives CASSPRMFGGAGGELFF. The variable domain in full, completed from reference TRBV13 and TRBJ2-2, reads AAGVIQSPRHLIKEKRETATLKCYPIPRHDTVYWYQQGPGQDPQFLISFYEKMQSDKGSIPDRFSAQQFSDYHSELNMSSLELGDSALYFCASSPRMFGGAGGELFFGEGSRLTVL.

CDR3 DNA: TGTGCCAGCAGCCTACAGGGGGGAAATTCACCCCTCCACTTT. This sequence encodes CASSLQGGNSPLHF. The chain has TRBV11-3 and TRBJ1-6; 8 bases match TRBD1. CDR1 is SGHNT, CDR2 YENEEA, per germline. The CDR3 has 14 amino acids. V lost 5 bases to trimming and J lost 7 bases; unmatched junction nucleotides: 4.

The chain recombines TRBV10-1 with TRBJ1-2; 8 nucleotides agree with TRBD1. CDR1 and CDR2 (germline): WNHNN, SYGVQD (reference sequence). With 5 bases clipped from V and 4 bases from J, the junction kept 6 bases outside the gene matches. CDR3 length equals 14 residues. As DNA, the CDR3 is TGCGCCAGCAGTCCCTCGGGACAGGCCTATGGCTACACCTTC. This codes for CASSPSGQAYGYTF.

The CDR3 region is CASSRTGEWGYTF. CDR3 coding DNA: TGTGCCAGCAGCCGGACAGGAGAGTGGGGCTACACCTTC. The chain combines TRBV5-6 with TRBJ1-2; 7 bases align to TRBD1. V lost 4 bases to trimming and J lost 8 bases; unmatched junction nucleotides: 8. The CDR3 spans 13 residues. Germline loops: CDR1 SGHDT, CDR2 YYEEEE.

The rearrangement joins TRBV3-1 (or the pseudogene TRBV3-2) to TRBJ1-1; D is ambiguous. Trimming stripped 1 base from V and 5 bases from J, with 14 bases between. This CDR3 contains 15 residues. Germline V lookup: CDR1 LGHDT, CDR2 YNNKEL (reference sequence). CDR3 bases: TGTGCCAGCAGCCAAGGGGAGGCGGGGAAAACTGAAGCTTTCTTT. Its translation is CASSQGEAGKTEAFF.

The chain joins TRBV6-5 to TRBJ2-1; D is uncertain. The CDR3 spans 15 residues. Germline CDR1 is MNHEY and CDR2 is SVGAGI. Trimming stripped 4 bases from V and 0 bases from J, with 10 bases between. The DNA for the CDR3 is TGTGCCAGCAGTTCGCAAAGTCGCTCCTACAATGAGCAGTTCTTC. Protein: CASSSQSRSYNEQFF.

DNA for the CDR3: TGTGCTAGTGGTTTGGTACAGGGGCCTGAAGCTTTCTTT. Residues: CASGLVQGPEAFF. The J gene is TRBJ1-1, the V gene TRBV12-5; 7 bases agree with TRBD1. Germline V gives CDR1 LGHNT, CDR2 FRNRAP. V lost 0 bases and J lost 6; bases outside the gene matches: 1. The CDR3 contains 13 residues.

The table lists this clone with a count of one. The CDR3 protein is CASSQVEFADTQYF. CDR3 DNA sequence: TGTGCCAGCAGCCAAGTCGAGTTCGCAGATACGCAGTATTTT. This chain joins TRBV3-1 (or the pseudogene TRBV3-2) and TRBJ2-3; no clear D gene. Germline CDR1 reads LGHDT; CDR2 reads YNNKEL (reference sequence). This CDR3 is 14 amino acids long. With 1 base removed from V and 4 bases from J, the gap between germline ends came to 9 bases.

This rearrangement joins TRBV20-1 to TRBJ2-1; D is possibly TRBD1 or TRBD2 (5 bases each). The germline V gene has CDR1 DFQATT and CDR2 SNEGSKA (reference sequence). There are 11 residues in the CDR3. V was shortened by 5 bases and J by 16 bases, with 18 bases between the two germline ends. CDR3 region: CSAVEGPWKFF. For the CDR3, the DNA is TGCAGTGCTGTAGAGGGGCCGTGGAAATTCTTC.